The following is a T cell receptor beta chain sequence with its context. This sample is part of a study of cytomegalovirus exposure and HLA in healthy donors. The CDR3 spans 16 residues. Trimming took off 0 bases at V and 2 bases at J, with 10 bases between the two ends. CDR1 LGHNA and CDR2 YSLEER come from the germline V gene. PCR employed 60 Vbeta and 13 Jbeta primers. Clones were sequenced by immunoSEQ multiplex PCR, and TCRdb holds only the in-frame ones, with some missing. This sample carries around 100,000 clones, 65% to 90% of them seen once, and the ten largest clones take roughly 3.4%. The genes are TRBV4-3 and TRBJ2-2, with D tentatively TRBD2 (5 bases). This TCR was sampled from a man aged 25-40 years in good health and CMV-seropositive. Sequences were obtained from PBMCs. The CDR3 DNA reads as TGCGCCAGCAGCCAAGAGGCGGGCCTCAACACCGGGGAGCTGTTTTTT. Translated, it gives CASSQEAGLNTGELFF.